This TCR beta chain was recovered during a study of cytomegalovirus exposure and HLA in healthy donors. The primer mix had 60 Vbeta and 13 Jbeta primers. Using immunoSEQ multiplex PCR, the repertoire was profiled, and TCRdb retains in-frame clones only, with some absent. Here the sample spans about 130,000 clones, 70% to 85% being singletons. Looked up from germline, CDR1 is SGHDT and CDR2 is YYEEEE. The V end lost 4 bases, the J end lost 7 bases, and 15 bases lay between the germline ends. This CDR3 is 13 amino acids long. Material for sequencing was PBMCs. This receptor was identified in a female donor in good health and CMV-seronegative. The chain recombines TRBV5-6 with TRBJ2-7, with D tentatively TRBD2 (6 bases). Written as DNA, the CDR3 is TGTGCCAGCAGCCATGGGACTTCGGGGGAGCAGTACTTC. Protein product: CASSHGTSGEQYF.